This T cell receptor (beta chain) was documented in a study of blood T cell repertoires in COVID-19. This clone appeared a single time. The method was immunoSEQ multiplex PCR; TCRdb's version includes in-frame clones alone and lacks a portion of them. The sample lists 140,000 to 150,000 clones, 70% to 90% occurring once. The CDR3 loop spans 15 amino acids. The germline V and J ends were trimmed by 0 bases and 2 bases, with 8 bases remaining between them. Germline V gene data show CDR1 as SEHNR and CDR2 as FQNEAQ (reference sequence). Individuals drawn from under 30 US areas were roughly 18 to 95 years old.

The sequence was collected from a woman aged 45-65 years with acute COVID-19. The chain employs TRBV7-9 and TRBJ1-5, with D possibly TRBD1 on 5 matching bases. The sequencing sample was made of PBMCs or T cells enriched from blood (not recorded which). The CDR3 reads CASSLAGAGNQPQHF. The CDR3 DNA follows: TGTGCCAGCAGCTTAGCTGGGGCAGGCAATCAGCCCCAGCATTTT. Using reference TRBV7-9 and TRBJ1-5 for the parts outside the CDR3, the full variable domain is DTGVSQNPRHKITKRGQNVTFRCDPISEHNRLYWYRQTLGQGPEFLTYFQNEAQLEKSRLLSDRFSAERPKGSFSTLEIQRTEQGDSAMYLCASSLAGAGNQPQHFGDGTRLSIL.